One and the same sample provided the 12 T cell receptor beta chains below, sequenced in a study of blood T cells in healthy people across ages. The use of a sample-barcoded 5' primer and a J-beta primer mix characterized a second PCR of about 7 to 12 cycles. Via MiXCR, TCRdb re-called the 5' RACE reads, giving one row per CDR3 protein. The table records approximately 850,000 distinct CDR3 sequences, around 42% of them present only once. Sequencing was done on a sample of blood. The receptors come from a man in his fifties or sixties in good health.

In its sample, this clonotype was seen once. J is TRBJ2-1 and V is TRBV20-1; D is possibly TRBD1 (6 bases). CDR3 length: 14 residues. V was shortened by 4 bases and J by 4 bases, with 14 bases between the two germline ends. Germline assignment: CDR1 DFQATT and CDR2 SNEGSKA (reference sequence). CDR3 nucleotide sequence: TGCAGTGCTAACAGGGCTGGGGTGTACAATGAGCAGTTCTTC. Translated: CSANRAGVYNEQFF.

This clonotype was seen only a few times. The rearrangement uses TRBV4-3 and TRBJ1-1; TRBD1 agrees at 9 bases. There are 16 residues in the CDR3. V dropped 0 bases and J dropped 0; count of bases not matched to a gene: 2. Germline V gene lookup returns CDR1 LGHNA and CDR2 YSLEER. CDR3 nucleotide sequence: TGCGCCAGCAGCCAAGAAGGGGACAGGGTGAACACTGAAGCTTTCTTT. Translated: CASSQEGDRVNTEAFF.

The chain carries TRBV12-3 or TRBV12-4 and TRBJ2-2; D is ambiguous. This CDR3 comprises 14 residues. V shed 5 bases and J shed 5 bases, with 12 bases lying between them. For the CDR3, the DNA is TGTGCCAGCAGTCCAGAGTTGAAGACCGGGGAGCTGTTTTTT. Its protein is CASSPELKTGELFF.

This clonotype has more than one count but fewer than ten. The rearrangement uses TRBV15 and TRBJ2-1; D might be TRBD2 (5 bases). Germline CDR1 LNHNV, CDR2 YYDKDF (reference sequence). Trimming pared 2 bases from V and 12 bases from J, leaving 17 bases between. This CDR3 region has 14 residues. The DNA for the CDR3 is TGTGCCACCAGCAGACCGGGGTTCGGGGTCGGGCAGTTCTTC. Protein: CATSRPGFGVGQFF.

The chain's CDR3 is CASGVGTGGGNIQYF. CDR3 sequence (DNA): TGTGCCAGCGGAGTCGGGACAGGGGGAGGAAACATTCAGTACTTC. This chain joins TRBV19 and TRBJ2-4, with 11 bases matching TRBD1. The V and J ends lost 9 bases and 6 bases, in that order; junction bases with no gene match: 10. Germline-derived CDR1 and CDR2 are LNHDA and SQIVND (reference sequence). The CDR3 is 15 residues long.

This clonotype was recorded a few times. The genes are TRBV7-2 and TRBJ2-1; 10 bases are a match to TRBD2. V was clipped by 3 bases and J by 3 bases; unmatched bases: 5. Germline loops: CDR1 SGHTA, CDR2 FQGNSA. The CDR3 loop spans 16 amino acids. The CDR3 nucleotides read TGTGCCAGCAGCTTGCCTAGCGGGGGCAGCTACAATGAGCAGTTCTTC. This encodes CASSLPSGGSYNEQFF.

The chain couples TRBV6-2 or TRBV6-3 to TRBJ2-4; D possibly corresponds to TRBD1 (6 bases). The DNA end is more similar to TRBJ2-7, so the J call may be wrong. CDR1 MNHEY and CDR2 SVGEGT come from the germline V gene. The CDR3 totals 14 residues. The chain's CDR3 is CASIQVGGLYEQYF. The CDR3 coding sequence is TGTGCCAGCATTCAGGTTGGGGGCCTCTACGAGCAGTACTTC.

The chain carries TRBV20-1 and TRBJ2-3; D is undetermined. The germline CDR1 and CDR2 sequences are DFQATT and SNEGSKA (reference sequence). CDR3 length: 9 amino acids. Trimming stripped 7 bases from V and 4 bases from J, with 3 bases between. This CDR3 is CSVPDTQYF. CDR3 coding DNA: TGCAGTGTACCAGATACGCAGTATTTT.

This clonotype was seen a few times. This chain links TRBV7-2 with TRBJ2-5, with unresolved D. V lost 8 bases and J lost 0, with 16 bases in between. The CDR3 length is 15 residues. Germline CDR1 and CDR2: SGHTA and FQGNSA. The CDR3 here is CASRPGESDQETQYF. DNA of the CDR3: TGTGCCAGCCGCCCAGGAGAAAGCGACCAAGAGACCCAGTACTTC.

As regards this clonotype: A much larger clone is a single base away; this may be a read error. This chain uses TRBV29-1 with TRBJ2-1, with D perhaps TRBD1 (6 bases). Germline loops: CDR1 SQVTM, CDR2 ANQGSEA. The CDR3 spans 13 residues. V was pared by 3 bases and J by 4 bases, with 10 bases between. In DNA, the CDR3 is TGCAGCGTTGAGGGGACATTATACAATGAGCAGTTCTTC. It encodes CSVEGTLYNEQFF.

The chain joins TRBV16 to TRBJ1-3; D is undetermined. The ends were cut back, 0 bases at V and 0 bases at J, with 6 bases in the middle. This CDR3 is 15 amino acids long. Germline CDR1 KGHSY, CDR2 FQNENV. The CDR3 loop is CASSQSGISGNTIYF. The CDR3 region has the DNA TGTGCCAGCAGCCAATCGGGAATCTCTGGAAACACCATATATTTT.

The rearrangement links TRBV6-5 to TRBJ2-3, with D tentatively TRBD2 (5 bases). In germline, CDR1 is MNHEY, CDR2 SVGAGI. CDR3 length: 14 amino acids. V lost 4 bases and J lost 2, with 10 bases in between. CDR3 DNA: TGTGCCAGCAGTTTACGGAGGATCACAGATACGCAGTATTTT. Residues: CASSLRRITDTQYF.